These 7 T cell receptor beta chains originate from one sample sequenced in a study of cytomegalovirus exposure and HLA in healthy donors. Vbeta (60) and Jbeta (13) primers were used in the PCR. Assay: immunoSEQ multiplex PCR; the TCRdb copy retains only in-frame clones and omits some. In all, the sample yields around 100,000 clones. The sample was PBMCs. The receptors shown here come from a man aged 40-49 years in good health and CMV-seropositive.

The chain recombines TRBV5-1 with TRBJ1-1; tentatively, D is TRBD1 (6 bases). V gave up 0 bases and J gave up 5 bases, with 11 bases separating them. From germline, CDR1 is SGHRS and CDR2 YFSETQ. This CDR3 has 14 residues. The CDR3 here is CASSLAGGRTEAFF. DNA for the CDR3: TGCGCCAGCAGCTTGGCCGGGGGGCGGACTGAAGCTTTCTTT.

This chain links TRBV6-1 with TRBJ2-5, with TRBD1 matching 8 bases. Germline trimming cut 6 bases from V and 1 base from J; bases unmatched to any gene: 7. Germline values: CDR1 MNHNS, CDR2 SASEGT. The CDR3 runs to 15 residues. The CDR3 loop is CASSRQGASQETQYF. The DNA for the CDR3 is TGTGCCAGCAGCCGGCAGGGGGCCAGCCAAGAGACCCAGTACTTC.

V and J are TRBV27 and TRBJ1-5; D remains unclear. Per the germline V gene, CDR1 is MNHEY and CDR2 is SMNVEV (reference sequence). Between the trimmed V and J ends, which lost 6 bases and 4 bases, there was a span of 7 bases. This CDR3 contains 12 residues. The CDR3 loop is CASRVGNQPQHF. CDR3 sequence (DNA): TGTGCCAGCAGGGTCGGGAATCAGCCCCAGCATTTT.

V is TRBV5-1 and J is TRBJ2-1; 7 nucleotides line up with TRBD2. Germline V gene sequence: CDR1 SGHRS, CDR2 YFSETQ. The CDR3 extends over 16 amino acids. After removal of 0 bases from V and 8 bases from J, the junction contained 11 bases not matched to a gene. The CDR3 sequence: CASSLVAPAGVDEQFF. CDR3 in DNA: TGCGCCAGCAGCTTGGTAGCTCCCGCGGGGGTTGATGAGCAGTTCTTC.

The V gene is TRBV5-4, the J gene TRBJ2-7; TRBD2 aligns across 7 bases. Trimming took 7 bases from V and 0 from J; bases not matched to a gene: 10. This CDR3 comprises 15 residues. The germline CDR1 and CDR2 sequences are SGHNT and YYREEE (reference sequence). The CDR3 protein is CASQGGAGRSYEQYF. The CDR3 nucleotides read TGTGCCAGCCAGGGAGGGGCGGGGCGCTCCTACGAGCAGTACTTC.

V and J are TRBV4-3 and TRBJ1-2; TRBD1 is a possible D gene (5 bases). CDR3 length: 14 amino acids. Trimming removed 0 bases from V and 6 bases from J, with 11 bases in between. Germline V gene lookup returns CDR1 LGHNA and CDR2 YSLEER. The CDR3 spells CASSQESAGNGYTF. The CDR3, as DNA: TGCGCCAGCAGCCAAGAGTCGGCAGGGAATGGCTACACCTTC.

CDR3 region: CAWTVGDKAFF. The DNA of the CDR3 is TGTGCCTGGACCGTAGGGGACAAAGCTTTCTTT. The chain recombines TRBV30 with TRBJ1-1; possibly TRBD1 for D (6 bases). CDR3 size: 11 residues. V lost 4 bases to trimming and J lost 9 bases, with 12 bases between them. Germline V CDR1 and CDR2: GTSNPN, SVGIG (reference sequence).